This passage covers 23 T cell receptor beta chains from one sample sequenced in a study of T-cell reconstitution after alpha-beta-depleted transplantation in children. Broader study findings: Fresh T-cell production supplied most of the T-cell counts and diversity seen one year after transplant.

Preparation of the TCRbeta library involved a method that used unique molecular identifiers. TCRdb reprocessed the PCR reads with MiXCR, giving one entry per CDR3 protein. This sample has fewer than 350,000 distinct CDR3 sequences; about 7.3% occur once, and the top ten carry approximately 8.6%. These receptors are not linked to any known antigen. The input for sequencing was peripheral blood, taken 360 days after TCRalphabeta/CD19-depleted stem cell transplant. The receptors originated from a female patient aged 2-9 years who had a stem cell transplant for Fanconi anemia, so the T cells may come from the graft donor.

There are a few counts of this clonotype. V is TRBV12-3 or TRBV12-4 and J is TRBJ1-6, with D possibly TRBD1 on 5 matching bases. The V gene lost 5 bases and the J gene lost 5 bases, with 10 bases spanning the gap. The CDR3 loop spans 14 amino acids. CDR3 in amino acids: CASSRGGNNSPLHF. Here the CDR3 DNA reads TGTGCCAGCAGTAGGGGAGGAAATAATTCACCCCTCCACTTT.

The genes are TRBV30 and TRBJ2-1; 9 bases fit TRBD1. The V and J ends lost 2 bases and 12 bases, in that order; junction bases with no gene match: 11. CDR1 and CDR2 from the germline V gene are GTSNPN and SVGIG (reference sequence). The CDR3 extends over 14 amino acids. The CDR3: CAWSRDRVWRGQFF. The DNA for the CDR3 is TGTGCCTGGAGTCGGGACAGGGTCTGGCGGGGGCAGTTCTTC.

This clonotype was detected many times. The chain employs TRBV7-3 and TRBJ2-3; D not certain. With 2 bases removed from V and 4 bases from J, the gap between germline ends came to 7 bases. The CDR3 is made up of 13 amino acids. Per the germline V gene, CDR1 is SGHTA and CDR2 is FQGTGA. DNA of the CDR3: TGTGCCAGCAGCTTAGCGGCGGCAGATACGCAGTATTTT. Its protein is CASSLAAADTQYF.

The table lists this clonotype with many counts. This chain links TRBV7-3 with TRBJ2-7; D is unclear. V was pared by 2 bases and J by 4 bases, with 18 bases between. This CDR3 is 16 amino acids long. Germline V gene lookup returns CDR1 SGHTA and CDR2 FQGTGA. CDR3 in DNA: TGTGCCAGCAGCTTAGAAGTTGCTGGCGGCCCTTACGAGCAGTACTTC. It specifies CASSLEVAGGPYEQYF. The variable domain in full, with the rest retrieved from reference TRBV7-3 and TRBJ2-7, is GAGVSQTPSNKVTEKGKYVELRCDPISGHTALYWYRQSLGQGPEFLIYFQGTGAADDSGLPNDRFFAVRPEGSVSTLKIQRTERGDSAVYLCASSLEVAGGPYEQYFGPGTRLTVT.

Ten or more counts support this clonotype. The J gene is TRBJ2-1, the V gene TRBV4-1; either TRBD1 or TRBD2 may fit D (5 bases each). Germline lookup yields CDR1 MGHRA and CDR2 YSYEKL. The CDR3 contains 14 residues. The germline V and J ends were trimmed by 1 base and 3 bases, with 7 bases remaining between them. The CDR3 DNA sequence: TGCGCCAGCAGCCAAGGGGGGAACTACAATGAGCAGTTCTTC. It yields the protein CASSQGGNYNEQFF.

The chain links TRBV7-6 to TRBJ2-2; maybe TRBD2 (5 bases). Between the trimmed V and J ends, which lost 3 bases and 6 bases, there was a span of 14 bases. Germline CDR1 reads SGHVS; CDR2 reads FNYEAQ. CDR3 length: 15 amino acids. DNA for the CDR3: TGTGCCAGCAGCTTCGGGGTCAAAGAGGCCGGGGAGCTGTTTTTT. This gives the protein CASSFGVKEAGELFF.

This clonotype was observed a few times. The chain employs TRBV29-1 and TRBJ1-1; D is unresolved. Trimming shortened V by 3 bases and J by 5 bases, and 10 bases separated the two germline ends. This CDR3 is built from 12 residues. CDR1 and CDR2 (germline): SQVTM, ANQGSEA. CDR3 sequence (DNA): TGCAGCGTTGATAGGCGAGGGACTGAAGCTTTCTTT. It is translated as CSVDRRGTEAFF.

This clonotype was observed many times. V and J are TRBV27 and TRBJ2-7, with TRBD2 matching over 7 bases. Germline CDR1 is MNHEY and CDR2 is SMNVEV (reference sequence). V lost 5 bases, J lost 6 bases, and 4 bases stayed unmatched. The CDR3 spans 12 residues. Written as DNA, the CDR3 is TGTGCCAGCAGTATCTCTAGCGGCGAGCAGTACTTC. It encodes CASSISSGEQYF.

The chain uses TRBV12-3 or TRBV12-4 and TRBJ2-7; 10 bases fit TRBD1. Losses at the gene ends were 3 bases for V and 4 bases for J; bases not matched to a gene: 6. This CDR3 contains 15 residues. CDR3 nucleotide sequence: TGTGCCAGCAGTTTTTTAGAGGGACAGGGGTACGAGCAGTACTTC. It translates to CASSFLEGQGYEQYF.

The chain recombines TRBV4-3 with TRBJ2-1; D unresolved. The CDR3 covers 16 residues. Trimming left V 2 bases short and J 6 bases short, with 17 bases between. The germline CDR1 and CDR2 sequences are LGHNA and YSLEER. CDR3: CASSQTLLPLGNEQFF. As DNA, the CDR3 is TGCGCCAGCAGCCAAACACTACTCCCACTGGGCAATGAGCAGTTCTTC.

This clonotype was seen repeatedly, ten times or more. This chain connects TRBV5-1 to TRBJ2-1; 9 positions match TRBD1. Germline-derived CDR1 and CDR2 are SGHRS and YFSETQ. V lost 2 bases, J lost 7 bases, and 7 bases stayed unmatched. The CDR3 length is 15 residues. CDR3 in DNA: TGCGCCAGCAGCTTCTCGGGACAGGGTCGGAATGAGCAGTTCTTC. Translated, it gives CASSFSGQGRNEQFF.

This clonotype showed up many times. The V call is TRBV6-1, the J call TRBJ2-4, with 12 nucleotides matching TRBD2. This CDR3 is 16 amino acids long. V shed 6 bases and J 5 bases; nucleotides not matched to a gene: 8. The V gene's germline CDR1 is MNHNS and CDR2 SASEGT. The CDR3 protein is CASRRLAGEIENIQYF. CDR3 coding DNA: TGTGCCAGCAGGCGACTAGCGGGGGAGATAGAAAACATTCAGTACTTC.

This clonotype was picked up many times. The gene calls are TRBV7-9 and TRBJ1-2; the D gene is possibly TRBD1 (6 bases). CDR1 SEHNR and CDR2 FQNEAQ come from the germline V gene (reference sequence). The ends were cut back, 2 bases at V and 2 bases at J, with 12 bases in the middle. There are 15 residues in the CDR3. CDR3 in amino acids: CASSLRPQGNYGYTF. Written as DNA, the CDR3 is TGTGCCAGCAGCTTAAGGCCCCAGGGGAACTATGGCTACACCTTC.

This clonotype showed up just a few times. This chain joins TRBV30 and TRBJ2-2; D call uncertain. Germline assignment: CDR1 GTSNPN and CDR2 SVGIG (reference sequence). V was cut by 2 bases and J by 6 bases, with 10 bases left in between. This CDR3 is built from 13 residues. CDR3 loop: CAWSIHGAGELFF. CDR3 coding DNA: TGTGCCTGGAGTATACACGGTGCCGGGGAGCTGTTTTTT.

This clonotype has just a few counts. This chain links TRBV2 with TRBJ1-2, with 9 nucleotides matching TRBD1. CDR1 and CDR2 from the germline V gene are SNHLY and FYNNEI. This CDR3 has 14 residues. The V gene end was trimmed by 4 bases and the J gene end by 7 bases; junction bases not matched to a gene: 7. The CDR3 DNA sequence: TGTGCCAGCAGTGTTTGGACAGGGGAGCGTGGCTACACCTTC. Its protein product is CASSVWTGERGYTF.

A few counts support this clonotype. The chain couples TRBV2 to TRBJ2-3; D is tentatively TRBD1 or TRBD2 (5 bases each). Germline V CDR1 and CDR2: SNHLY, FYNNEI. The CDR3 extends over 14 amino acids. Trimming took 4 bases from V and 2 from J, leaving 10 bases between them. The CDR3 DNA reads TGTGCCAGCAGTGTGGGACCGTACACAGATACGCAGTATTTT. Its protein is CASSVGPYTDTQYF.

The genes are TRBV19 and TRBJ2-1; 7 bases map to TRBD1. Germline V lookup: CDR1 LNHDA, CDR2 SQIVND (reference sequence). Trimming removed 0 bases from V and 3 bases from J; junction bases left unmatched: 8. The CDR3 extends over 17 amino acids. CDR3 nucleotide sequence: TGTGCCAGTAGTATAGATCCGAGGGCAGGGGGCTACAATGAGCAGTTCTTC. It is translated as CASSIDPRAGGYNEQFF.

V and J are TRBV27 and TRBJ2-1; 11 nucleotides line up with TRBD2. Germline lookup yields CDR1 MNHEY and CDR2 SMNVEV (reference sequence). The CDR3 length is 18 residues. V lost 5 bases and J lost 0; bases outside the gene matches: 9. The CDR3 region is CASSPWPLAGGSYNEQFF. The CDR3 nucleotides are TGTGCCAGCAGTCCGTGGCCCCTAGCGGGGGGCTCCTACAATGAGCAGTTCTTC.

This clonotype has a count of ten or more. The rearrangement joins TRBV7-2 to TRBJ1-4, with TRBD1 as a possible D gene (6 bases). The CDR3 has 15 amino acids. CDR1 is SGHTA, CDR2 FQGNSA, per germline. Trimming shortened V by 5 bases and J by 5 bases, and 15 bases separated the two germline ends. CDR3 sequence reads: CASSTGHRKNEKLFF. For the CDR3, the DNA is TGTGCCAGCAGCACGGGACACCGCAAAAATGAAAAACTGTTTTTT.

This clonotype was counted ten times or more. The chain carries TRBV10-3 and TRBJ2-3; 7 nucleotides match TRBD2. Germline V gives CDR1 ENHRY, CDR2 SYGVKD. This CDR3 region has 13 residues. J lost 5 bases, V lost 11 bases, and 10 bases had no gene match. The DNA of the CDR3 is TGTGCCTCCTTGTGGGCTAGCGGAGATACGCAGTATTTT. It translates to CASLWASGDTQYF.

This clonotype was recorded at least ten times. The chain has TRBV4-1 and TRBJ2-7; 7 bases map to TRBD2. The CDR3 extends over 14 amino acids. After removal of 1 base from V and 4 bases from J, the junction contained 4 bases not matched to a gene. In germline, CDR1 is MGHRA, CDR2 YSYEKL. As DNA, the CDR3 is TGCGCCAGCAGCCAAGGGGAGGGCTGGTACGAGCAGTACTTC. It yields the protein CASSQGEGWYEQYF.

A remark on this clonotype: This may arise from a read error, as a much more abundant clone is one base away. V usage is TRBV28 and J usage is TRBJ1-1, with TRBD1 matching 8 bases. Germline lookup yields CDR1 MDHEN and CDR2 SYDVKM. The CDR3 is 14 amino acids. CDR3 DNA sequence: TGTGCCAGCACCGCAGGGGGCCTGAACACTGAAGTTTTCTTT. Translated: CASTAGGLNTEVFF.

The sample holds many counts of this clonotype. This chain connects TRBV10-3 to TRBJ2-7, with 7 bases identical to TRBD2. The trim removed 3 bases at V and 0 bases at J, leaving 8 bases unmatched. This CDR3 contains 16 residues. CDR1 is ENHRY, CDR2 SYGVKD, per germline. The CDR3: CAISDPRLARSYEQYF. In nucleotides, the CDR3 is TGTGCCATCAGTGATCCTCGACTAGCACGCTCCTACGAGCAGTACTTC.